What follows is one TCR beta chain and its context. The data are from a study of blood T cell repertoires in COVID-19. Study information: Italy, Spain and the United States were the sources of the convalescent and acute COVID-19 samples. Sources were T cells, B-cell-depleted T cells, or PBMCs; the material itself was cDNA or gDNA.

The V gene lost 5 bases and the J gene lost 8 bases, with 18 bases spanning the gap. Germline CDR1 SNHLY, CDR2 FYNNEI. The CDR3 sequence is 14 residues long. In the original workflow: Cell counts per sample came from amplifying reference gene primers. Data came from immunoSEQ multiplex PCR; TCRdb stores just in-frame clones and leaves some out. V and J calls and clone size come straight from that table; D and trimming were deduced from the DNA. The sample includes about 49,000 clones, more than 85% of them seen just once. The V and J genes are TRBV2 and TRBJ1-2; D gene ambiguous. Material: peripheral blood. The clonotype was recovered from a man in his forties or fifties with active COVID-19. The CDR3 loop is CASSLLRAGKGYTF. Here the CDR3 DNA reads TGTGCCAGCAGTTTACTTCGGGCGGGGAAAGGCTACACCTTC.